One T cell receptor beta chain is described in this entry. The sample is drawn from a study of blood T cell repertoires in COVID-19. At the level of the study: Material from acute and convalescent COVID-19 was sourced from the United States, Italy and Spain. PBMCs, B-cell-depleted T cells, or T cells were the source of the cDNA or gDNA that made up the material.

In the source study's methods: Reference gene primers were amplified, and this amplification served to estimate nucleated cell counts. Only in-frame clones appear in the TCRdb table, and some are missing; sequencing was by immunoSEQ multiplex PCR. The DNA was the basis for D and trimming; V, J and clone size are from that table. The sample yields 75,000 to 100,000 clones, under 85% seen once. The CDR3 contains 15 residues. V lost 0 bases to trimming and J lost 2 bases, with 8 bases between them. Germline CDR1 is KGHDR and CDR2 is SFDVKD. The clonotype originates from a man between 70 and 80 years old with acute or convalescent COVID-19. This rearrangement joins TRBV24-1 to TRBJ2-3; D might be TRBD2 (6 bases). The sample was peripheral blood. Here the CDR3 reads CATSDLGGPTDTQYF. CDR3 nucleotides: TGTGCCACCAGTGATTTGGGAGGGCCCACAGATACGCAGTATTTT.